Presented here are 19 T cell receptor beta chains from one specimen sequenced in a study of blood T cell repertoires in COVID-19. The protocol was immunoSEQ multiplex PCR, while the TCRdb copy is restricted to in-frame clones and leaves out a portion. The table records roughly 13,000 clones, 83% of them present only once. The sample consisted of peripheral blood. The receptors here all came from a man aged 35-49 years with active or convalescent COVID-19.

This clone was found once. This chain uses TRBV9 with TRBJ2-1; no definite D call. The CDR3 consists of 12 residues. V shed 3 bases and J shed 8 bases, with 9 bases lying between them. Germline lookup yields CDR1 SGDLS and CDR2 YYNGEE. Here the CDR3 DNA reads TGTGCCAGCAGCGCGGTACGGGATGAGCAGTTCTTC. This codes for CASSAVRDEQFF.

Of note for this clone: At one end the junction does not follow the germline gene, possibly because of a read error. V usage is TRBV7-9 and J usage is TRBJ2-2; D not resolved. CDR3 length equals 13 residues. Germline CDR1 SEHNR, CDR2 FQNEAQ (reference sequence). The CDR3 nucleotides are TGTGCCAGCATCTTACGGGACACCGGGGAGCTGTTTTTT. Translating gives CASILRDTGELFF.

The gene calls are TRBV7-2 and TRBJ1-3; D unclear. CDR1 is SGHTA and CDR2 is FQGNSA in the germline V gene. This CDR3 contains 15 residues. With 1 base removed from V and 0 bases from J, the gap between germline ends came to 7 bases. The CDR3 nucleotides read TGTGCCAGCAGCTTAGTAGCCGTCTCTGGAAACACCATATATTTT. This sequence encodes CASSLVAVSGNTIYF. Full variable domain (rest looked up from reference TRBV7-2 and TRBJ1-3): GAGVSQSPSNKVTEKGKDVELRCDPISGHTALYWYRQSLGQGLEFLIYFQGNSAPDKSGLPSDRFSAERTGGSVSTLTIQRTQQEDSAVYLCASSLVAVSGNTIYFGEGSWLTVV.

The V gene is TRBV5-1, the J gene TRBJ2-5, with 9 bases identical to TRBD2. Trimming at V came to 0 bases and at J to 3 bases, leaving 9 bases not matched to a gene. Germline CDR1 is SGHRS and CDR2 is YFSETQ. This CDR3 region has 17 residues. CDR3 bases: TGCGCCAGCAGCTTGGGGTCTAGCGGGGTAGTTAAAGAGACCCAGTACTTC. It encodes CASSLGSSGVVKETQYF.

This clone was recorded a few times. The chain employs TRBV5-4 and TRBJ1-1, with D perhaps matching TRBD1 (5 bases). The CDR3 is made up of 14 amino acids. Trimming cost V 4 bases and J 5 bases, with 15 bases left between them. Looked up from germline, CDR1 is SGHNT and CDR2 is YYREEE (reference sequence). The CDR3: CASSGAAEETEAFF. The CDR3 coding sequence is TGTGCCAGCAGCGGGGCAGCCGAGGAGACTGAAGCTTTCTTT.

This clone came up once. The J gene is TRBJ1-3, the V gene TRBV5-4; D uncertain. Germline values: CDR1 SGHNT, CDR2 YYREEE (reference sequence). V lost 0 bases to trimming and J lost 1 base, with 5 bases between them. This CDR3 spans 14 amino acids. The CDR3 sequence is CASSLDSSGNTIYF. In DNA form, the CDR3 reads TGTGCCAGCAGCTTGGACAGTTCTGGAAACACCATATATTTT. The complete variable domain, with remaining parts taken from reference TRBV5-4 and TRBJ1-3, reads ETGVTQSPTHLIKTRGQQVTLRCSSQSGHNTVSWYQQALGQGPQFIFQYYREEENGRGNFPPRFSGLQFPNYSSELNVNALELDDSALYLCASSLDSSGNTIYFGEGSWLTVV.

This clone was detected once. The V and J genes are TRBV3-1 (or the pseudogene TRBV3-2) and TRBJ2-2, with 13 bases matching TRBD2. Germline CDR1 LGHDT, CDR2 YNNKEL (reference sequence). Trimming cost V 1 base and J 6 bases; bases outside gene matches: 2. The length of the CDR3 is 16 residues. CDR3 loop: CASSQAGTSGAGELFF. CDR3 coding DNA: TGTGCCAGCAGCCAAGCCGGGACTAGCGGGGCCGGGGAGCTGTTTTTT.

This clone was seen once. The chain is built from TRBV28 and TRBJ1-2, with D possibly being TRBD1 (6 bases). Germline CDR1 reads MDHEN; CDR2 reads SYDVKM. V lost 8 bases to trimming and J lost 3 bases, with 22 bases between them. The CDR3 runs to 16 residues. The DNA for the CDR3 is TGTGCCAGCCTCCCTGGGGGTCTGAGGGGGTACTATGGCTACACCTTC. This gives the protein CASLPGGLRGYYGYTF.

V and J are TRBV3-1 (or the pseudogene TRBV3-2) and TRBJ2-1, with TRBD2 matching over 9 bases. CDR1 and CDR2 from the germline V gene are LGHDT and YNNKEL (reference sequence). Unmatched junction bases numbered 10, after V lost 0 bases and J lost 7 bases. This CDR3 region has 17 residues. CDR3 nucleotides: TGTGCCAGCAGCCAAGATCCGGCGGGGGGGACTAGAAATGAGCAGTTCTTC. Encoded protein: CASSQDPAGGTRNEQFF.

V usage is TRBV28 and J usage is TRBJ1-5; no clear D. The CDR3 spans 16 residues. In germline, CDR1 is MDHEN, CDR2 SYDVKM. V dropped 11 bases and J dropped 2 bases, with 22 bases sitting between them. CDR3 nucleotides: TGTGCCGCCCGCCGGGAAAAACTCCGGGGCAATCAGCCCCAGCATTTT. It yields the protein CAARREKLRGNQPQHF. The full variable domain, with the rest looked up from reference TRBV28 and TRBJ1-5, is DVKVTQSSRYLVKRTGEKVFLECVQDMDHENMFWYRQDPGLGLRLIYFSYDVKMKEKGDIPEGYSVSREKKERFSLILESASTNQTSMYLCAARREKLRGNQPQHFGDGTRLSIL.

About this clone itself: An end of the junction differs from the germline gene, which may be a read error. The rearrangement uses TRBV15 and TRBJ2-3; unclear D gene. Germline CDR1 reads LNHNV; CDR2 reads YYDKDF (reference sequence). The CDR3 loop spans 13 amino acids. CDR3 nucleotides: TGTACCACCAGGCTCTACGCCACAGATACGCAGTATTTT. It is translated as CTTRLYATDTQYF.

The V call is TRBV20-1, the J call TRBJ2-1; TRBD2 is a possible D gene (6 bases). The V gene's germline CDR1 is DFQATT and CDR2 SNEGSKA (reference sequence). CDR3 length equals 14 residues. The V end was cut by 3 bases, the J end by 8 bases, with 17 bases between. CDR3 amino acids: CSASGTPDVDEQFF. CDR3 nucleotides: TGCAGTGCTAGTGGGACTCCAGACGTAGATGAGCAGTTCTTC.

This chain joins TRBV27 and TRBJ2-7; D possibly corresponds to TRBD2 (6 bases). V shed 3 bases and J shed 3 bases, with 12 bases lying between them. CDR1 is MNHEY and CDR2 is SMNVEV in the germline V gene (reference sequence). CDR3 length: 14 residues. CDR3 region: CASSFGQGGYEQYF. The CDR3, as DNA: TGTGCCAGCAGTTTTGGGCAGGGAGGCTACGAGCAGTACTTC.

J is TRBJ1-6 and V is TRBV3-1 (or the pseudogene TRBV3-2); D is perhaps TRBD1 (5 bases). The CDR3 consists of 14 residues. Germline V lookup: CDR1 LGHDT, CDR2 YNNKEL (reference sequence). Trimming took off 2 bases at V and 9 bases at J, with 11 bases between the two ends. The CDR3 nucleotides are TGTGCCAGCAGCCAATCCGGTAGGGGTTCACCCCTCCACTTT. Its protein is CASSQSGRGSPLHF.

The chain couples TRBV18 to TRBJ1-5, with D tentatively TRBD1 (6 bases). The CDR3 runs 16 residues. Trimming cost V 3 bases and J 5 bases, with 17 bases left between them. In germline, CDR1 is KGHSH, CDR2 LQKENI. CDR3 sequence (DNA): TGTGCCAGCTCACCTGGTACAGGGCGTCAGGATCAGCCCCAGCATTTT. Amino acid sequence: CASSPGTGRQDQPQHF.

The CDR3 here is CASSERRTGAAFF. The CDR3 region has the DNA TGTGCCAGCAGTGAGAGGAGGACAGGGGCCGCTTTCTTT. The chain recombines TRBV2 with TRBJ1-1, with 9 bases matching TRBD1. This CDR3 has 13 residues. V dropped 3 bases and J dropped 11; count of bases not matched to a gene: 7. Germline CDR1 is SNHLY and CDR2 is FYNNEI.

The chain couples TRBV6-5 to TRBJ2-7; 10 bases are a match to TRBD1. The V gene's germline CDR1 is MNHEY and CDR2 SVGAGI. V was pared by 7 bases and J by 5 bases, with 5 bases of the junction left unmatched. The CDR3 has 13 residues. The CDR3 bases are TGTGCCAGCACCCCCGGGACAGGGGACGAGCAGTACTTC. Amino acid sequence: CASTPGTGDEQYF.

The chain's CDR3 is CASSPRAGRSYNEQFF. In DNA, the CDR3 is TGTGCCAGCAGCCCCCGGGCGGGGCGCTCCTACAATGAGCAGTTCTTC. The chain uses TRBV7-8 and TRBJ2-1; maybe TRBD2 (6 bases). CDR1 and CDR2 (germline): SGHVS, FQNEAQ. The CDR3 length is 16 residues. The germline V and J ends were trimmed by 5 bases and 0 bases, with 14 bases remaining between them.

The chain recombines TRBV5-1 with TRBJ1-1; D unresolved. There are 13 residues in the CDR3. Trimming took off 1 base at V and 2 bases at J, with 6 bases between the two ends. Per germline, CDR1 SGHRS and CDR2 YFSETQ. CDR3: CASSLQYNTEAFF. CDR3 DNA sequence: TGCGCCAGCAGCTTGCAGTATAACACTGAAGCTTTCTTT. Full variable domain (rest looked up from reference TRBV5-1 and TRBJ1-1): KAGVTQTPRYLIKTRGQQVTLSCSPISGHRSVSWYQQTPGQGLQFLFEYFSETQRNKGNFPGRFSGRQFSNSRSEMNVSTLELGDSALYLCASSLQYNTEAFFGQGTRLTVV.